These 23 T cell receptor beta chains originate from one sample sequenced in a study of shared clonotypes between healthy human individuals. Produced via immunoSEQ multiplex PCR; TCRdb's table is partial and in-frame only. This table holds about 1 million clones, 75% found once. The sequenced sample consisted of memory CD4+ T cells sorted from blood. Subset noted: CD45RA-negative fraction. All receptors come from a man between 18 and 29 years old in good health.

This chain joins TRBV5-4 and TRBJ2-7; possibly TRBD1 for D (6 bases). Trimming removed 2 bases from V and 2 bases from J, with 14 bases in between. The CDR3 is 15 amino acids. CDR1 and CDR2 (germline): SGHNT, YYREEE (reference sequence). The CDR3 coding sequence is TGTGCCAGCAGCTTTGTGGGGGCCGGAACCTACGAGCAGTACTTC. Its protein product is CASSFVGAGTYEQYF.

In this sample, this clone turned up many times. The chain combines TRBV29-1 with TRBJ1-5; possible D gene TRBD1, 5 bases. CDR3 length: 13 amino acids. From germline, CDR1 is SQVTM and CDR2 ANQGSEA. The V end was cut by 7 bases, the J end by 9 bases, with 19 bases between. The CDR3 nucleotides read TGCAGCGGACCCGGGACGGTGATTCCGCCCCAGCATTTT. Amino acid sequence: CSGPGTVIPPQHF.

A single count supports this clone. This sequence joins TRBV6-6 and TRBJ2-7, with a tentative D call TRBD1 (8 bases). V lost 4 bases to trimming and J lost 2 bases, with 15 bases between them. The CDR3 has 15 amino acids. Germline V gives CDR1 MNHNY, CDR2 SVGAGI (reference sequence). The CDR3 bases are TGTGCCAGCAGTTTAACAGGGGGGGTGACCTACGAGCAGTACTTC. This translates into CASSLTGGVTYEQYF.

The chain is built from TRBV5-6 and TRBJ2-1; TRBD2 matches at 10 bases. The CDR3 is 18 amino acids. Losses at the gene ends were 0 bases for V and 0 bases for J; bases not matched to a gene: 6. Germline CDR1 reads SGHDT; CDR2 reads YYEEEE. The CDR3 region has the DNA TGTGCCAGCAGCTTGGGACTAGCGGGTCAAAGCTCCTACAATGAGCAGTTCTTC. It codes for CASSLGLAGQSSYNEQFF.

As concerns this clone: At one end the junction does not follow the germline gene, possibly because of a read error. The chain couples TRBV7-7 to TRBJ2-1, with D possibly being TRBD2 (6 bases). This CDR3 region has 15 residues. Germline assignment: CDR1 SSHAT and CDR2 FNYEAQ (reference sequence). The CDR3 DNA is TGTGCTAGCAGCCCAAACCTAGCGAGAAGGGATGAGCAGTTCTTC. It translates to CASSPNLARRDEQFF.

With regard to this clone: Different DNA sequences within this sample yield the same CDR3. The chain is built from TRBV11-3 and TRBJ2-7, with D possibly called TRBD1 or TRBD2 (5 bases each). Germline CDR1 reads SGHNT; CDR2 reads YENEEA. V lost 1 base and J lost 4, with 11 bases in between. CDR3 length equals 14 residues. CDR3 in DNA: TGTGCCAGCAGCTTAGGTGGGACGGCGTACGAGCAGTACTTC. It encodes CASSLGGTAYEQYF.

This chain joins TRBV4-2 and TRBJ1-1; tentatively, D is TRBD1 (5 bases). CDR3 length: 14 amino acids. Trimming removed 2 bases from V and 1 base from J, with 8 bases in between. Germline V lookup: CDR1 LGHNA, CDR2 YNFKEQ. CDR3 nucleotides: TGTGCCAGCAGCCAACCCCAGGGGAACACTGAAGCTTTCTTT. It specifies CASSQPQGNTEAFF.

The chain joins TRBV6-1 to TRBJ1-1, with D unclear. Germline V CDR1 and CDR2: MNHNS, SASEGT. This CDR3 is built from 14 residues. Deletions cut 0 bases from V and 2 bases from J, with 7 bases between. The DNA for the CDR3 is TGTGCCAGCAGTGAAGCATGGCAAAACACTGAAGCTTTCTTT. As protein: CASSEAWQNTEAFF.

In the case of this clone: Being one base from a much bigger clone, this may be a read error. The rearrangement joins TRBV7-8 to TRBJ1-3, with D unclear. Germline assignment: CDR1 SGHVS and CDR2 FQNEAQ. V dropped 0 bases and J dropped 3 bases, with 0 bases sitting between them. This CDR3 region has 12 residues. CDR3 nucleotide sequence: TGTGCCAGCAGCTTAGCTGGAAACACCATATATTTT. Protein sequence: CASSLAGNTIYF.

The CDR3 nucleotides read TGTGCCAGCAGTGACTACCCGAGCTCGAAGCTGTTTTTT. As protein: CASSDYPSSKLFF. The chain recombines TRBV6-4 with TRBJ2-2; D is ambiguous. The CDR3 is 13 residues long. The V end was cut by 1 base, the J end by 12 bases, with 12 bases between. CDR1 is MRHNA and CDR2 is SNTAGT in the germline V gene.

This clone came up a few times. The chain uses TRBV2 and TRBJ1-5; unclear D gene. With 4 bases removed from V and 8 bases from J, the gap between germline ends came to 9 bases. CDR3 length: 12 residues. The germline gives CDR1 SNHLY, CDR2 FYNNEI. CDR3 bases: TGTGCCAGCAGTGCAGGTCGCGAGCCCCAGCATTTT. The encoded protein is CASSAGREPQHF.

The CDR3 DNA reads TGCAGCGTTGTTCACACTAACTATGGCTACACCTTC. It codes for CSVVHTNYGYTF. The chain joins TRBV29-1 to TRBJ1-2; D uncertain. Germline CDR1 reads SQVTM; CDR2 reads ANQGSEA. The V gene lost 4 bases and the J gene lost 0 bases, with 6 bases spanning the gap. This CDR3 contains 12 residues.

This clone was detected only once. CDR3: CASSDGSGTDTQYF. The CDR3 region has the DNA TGTGCCAGCAGTGATGGTAGCGGAACAGATACGCAGTATTTT. The chain uses TRBV6-1 and TRBJ2-3, with TRBD2 as a possible D gene (6 bases). The CDR3 loop spans 14 amino acids. Germline assignment: CDR1 MNHNS and CDR2 SASEGT. V was trimmed by 3 bases and J by 3 bases, leaving 10 bases between them.

The chain is built from TRBV7-9 and TRBJ1-4; TRBD1 might be the D (5 bases). The germline V gene encodes CDR1 SEHNR and CDR2 FQNEAQ (reference sequence). CDR3 length: 14 amino acids. Trimming removed 8 bases from V and 5 bases from J, with 15 bases in between. DNA for the CDR3: TGTGCCAGCGCCCCGGGACCGGGGAATGAAAAACTGTTTTTT. It is translated as CASAPGPGNEKLFF.

This chain connects TRBV5-1 to TRBJ1-2; TRBD1 matches 11 bases. There are 16 residues in the CDR3. The V gene's germline CDR1 is SGHRS and CDR2 YFSETQ. Losses at the gene ends were 4 bases for V and 3 bases for J; bases not matched to a gene: 8. This chain's CDR3 is CASSDKGQGAHYGYTF. CDR3 DNA sequence: TGCGCCAGCAGCGACAAAGGACAGGGGGCACACTATGGCTACACCTTC.

J is TRBJ1-2 and V is TRBV7-2; weak D call: TRBD1 (5 bases). The CDR3 runs 15 residues. Trimming took 4 bases from V and 4 from J, leaving 16 bases between them. Germline CDR1 is SGHTA and CDR2 is FQGNSA. The CDR3 here is CASSSKTAETYGYTF. The CDR3 coding sequence is TGTGCCAGCAGCTCTAAGACAGCGGAAACCTATGGCTACACCTTC.

The chain's CDR3 is CASNPPGSLYTF. The CDR3 region has the DNA TGTGCCAGCAATCCCCCGGGGAGCCTCTACACCTTC. This sequence joins TRBV6-1 and TRBJ1-2; D is ambiguous. This CDR3 region has 12 residues. Trimming took off 7 bases at V and 10 bases at J, with 16 bases between the two ends. Germline V gives CDR1 MNHNS, CDR2 SASEGT.

This chain joins TRBV6-1 and TRBJ2-7; D is perhaps TRBD2 (5 bases). Germline V gene sequence: CDR1 MNHNS, CDR2 SASEGT. The length of the CDR3 is 13 residues. The V gene lost 10 bases and the J gene lost 0 bases, with 13 bases spanning the gap. The CDR3 bases are TGTGCCACGGTCGGGGTTAACTCCTACGAGCAGTACTTC. The encoded protein is CATVGVNSYEQYF.

This rearrangement joins TRBV6-1 to TRBJ1-2; TRBD1 aligns across 7 bases. V was clipped by 10 bases and J by 2 bases; unmatched bases: 7. The CDR3 is 13 residues long. In germline, CDR1 is MNHNS, CDR2 SASEGT. In DNA form, the CDR3 reads TGTGCCACCCGAGAGACAGGGAACTATGGCTACACCTTC. This sequence encodes CATRETGNYGYTF.

The V and J genes are TRBV30 and TRBJ1-1; 7 bases match TRBD1. The trim removed 7 bases at V and 5 bases at J, leaving 10 bases unmatched. Per germline, CDR1 GTSNPN and CDR2 SVGIG (reference sequence). This CDR3 has 13 amino acids. The CDR3 reads CAYGDRVETEAFF. The CDR3 DNA reads as TGTGCCTACGGAGACAGGGTGGAGACTGAAGCTTTCTTT.

This clone has only a few counts. V gene TRBV2 combines with J gene TRBJ1-4; 9 positions agree with TRBD1. The CDR3 length is 14 residues. With 8 bases clipped from V and 8 bases from J, the junction kept 9 bases outside the gene matches. CDR1 SNHLY and CDR2 FYNNEI come from the germline V gene. CDR3 sequence: CASGPGQGPEKLFF. The CDR3 DNA reads as TGTGCCAGCGGACCGGGACAGGGACCCGAAAAACTGTTTTTT.

This clone came up a few times. V is TRBV6-6 and J is TRBJ1-6; D is uncertain. The CDR3 runs to 14 residues. With 2 bases removed from V and 7 bases from J, the gap between germline ends came to 9 bases. Germline values: CDR1 MNHNY, CDR2 SVGAGI (reference sequence). The CDR3 bases are TGTGCCAGCAGTTACCTGGAATTGAATTCACCCCTCCACTTT. Amino acid sequence: CASSYLELNSPLHF.

The CDR3 coding sequence is TGCAGCGTTGAAGCCACTCTTAACTATGGCTACACCTTC. Its translation is CSVEATLNYGYTF. The V gene is TRBV29-1, the J gene TRBJ1-2, with no clear D. This CDR3 is built from 13 residues. Germline V gene sequence: CDR1 SQVTM, CDR2 ANQGSEA. The germline V and J ends were trimmed by 1 base and 1 base, with 7 bases remaining between them.